The T cell receptor (beta chain) described here comes from a study of T-cell reconstitution after alpha-beta-depleted transplantation in children. The TCRbeta library was prepared with unique molecular identifiers. TCRdb reanalysed the PCR reads using MiXCR and keeps one entry per CDR3 protein. Of roughly 400,000 distinct CDR3 sequences detected, just over 20% appear once; the ten largest clones hold about 3.8%. J lost 8 bases, V lost 7 bases, and 6 bases had no gene match. This CDR3 has 14 amino acids. The germline V gene has CDR1 MNHNS and CDR2 SASEGT. A few counts support this clonotype. The chain carries TRBV6-1 and TRBJ2-1; 12 bases map to TRBD2. The sequence came from a human donor who donated a stem cell graft to a child with acute myeloid leukemia. The source was PBMCs from the stem cell graft donor, collected from the stem cell graft. The CDR3 is CASTGLAGPYEQFF. The DNA for the CDR3 is TGTGCCAGCACTGGACTAGCGGGACCCTATGAGCAGTTCTTC.